This T cell receptor beta chain was sequenced for a study of T cell responses to AZD1222 COVID-19 vaccine. Whole-study findings and limits: Spike-specific TCR breadth and depth both grew after two AZD1222 doses. Across the whole spike, CD4 TCRs peaked at regions 160-218 and 743-854. Clonal diversity may have been underestimated, and the donors were mostly white British, with more females than males.

On this clone itself: Its specificity is unknown.

The data were produced by immunoSEQ multiplex PCR, yet TCRdb's version contains in-frame clones alone and is incomplete. The sample contains about 150,000 clones, roughly nine tenths of which appear only once. Trimming stripped 4 bases from V and 2 bases from J, with 7 bases between. CDR3 size: 13 residues. Germline V CDR1 and CDR2: MNHNY, SVGAGI (reference sequence). This material consisted of peripheral blood, taken after recovery from COVID-19. The receptor was derived from an adult who had recovered from COVID-19. This chain links TRBV6-6 with TRBJ2-3; D gene unclear. This CDR3 is CASSLDNTDTQYF. CDR3 DNA sequence: TGTGCCAGCAGTTTAGACAACACAGATACGCAGTATTTT.